The rows below give T cell receptor beta chains drawn from one sample of a study of post-analysis software for immune sequencing data. TCRdb independently ran MiXCR on the PCR reads; one entry per CDR3 protein. The sample has 350,000 to 450,000 distinct CDR3 sequences; around a third are singletons. The sequencing input was blood. Receptors originate from a girl between 10 and 17 years old with multiple sclerosis. CDR3s include the opening cysteine and the closing phenylalanine or tryptophan. The D gene is left open where the match is weak. Part of the rows lack a size; the others show once, few, many or a class for expanded clones.

CDR3 | DNA | length | J | size | D | V
CSASPTGTDTYEQYF | TGCAGTGCTAGCCCGACCGGGACAGACACCTACGAGCAGTACTTC | 15 | TRBJ2-7 | few | TRBD1 | TRBV20-1
CASRTGVSSYNEQFF | TGTGCCAGCAGAACAGGAGTGAGCTCCTACAATGAGCAGTTCTTC | 15 | TRBJ2-1 | few | - | TRBV6-5
CASSYGSGEQFF | TGTGCCAGCAGTTACGGGTCGGGTGAGCAGTTCTTC | 12 | TRBJ2-1 | - | - | TRBV6-5
CASSPLLRIKSTYEQYF | TGTGCCAGCAGCCCCCTCCTGAGGATTAAATCTACCTACGAGCAGTACTTC | 17 | TRBJ2-7 | - | - | TRBV3-1
CASSLRVGGEKLFF | TGTGCCAGCAGCTTAAGGGTCGGCGGAGAAAAACTGTTTTTT | 14 | TRBJ1-4 | few | - | TRBV7-9
CAIQKGLEGNEQFF | TGTGCCATACAAAAGGGACTAGAGGGCAATGAGCAGTTCTTC | 14 | TRBJ2-1 | - | TRBD2 | TRBV10-3
CASILDGGGQPQHF | TGTGCCAGCATCCTGGACGGGGGCGGACAGCCCCAGCATTTT | 14 | TRBJ1-5 | - | - | TRBV6-1
CASSLRTRGVFQETQYF | TGTGCCAGCAGTTTAAGGACGAGGGGGGTCTTCCAAGAGACCCAGTACTTC | 17 | TRBJ2-5 | few | - | TRBV12-3/TRBV12-4
CASSPWTNYGYTF | TGTGCCAGCAGCCCTTGGACCAACTATGGCTACACCTTC | 13 | TRBJ1-2 | - | - | TRBV6-2/TRBV6-3
CASSHNTEGTGRTEAFF | TGTGCCAGCAGCCACAACACCGAGGGGACAGGACGGACTGAAGCTTTCTTT | 17 | TRBJ1-1 | once | TRBD1 | TRBV4-2
CASSPRFENRGRISKNIQYF | TGTGCCAGCAGCCCACGCTTTGAAAACAGGGGGCGAATTTCCAAAAACATTCAGTACTTC | 20 | TRBJ2-4 | - | TRBD1 | TRBV7-9
CASSQRVSGLANNEQFF | TGCGCCAGCAGCCAAAGGGTTTCGGGACTAGCTAACAATGAGCAGTTCTTC | 17 | TRBJ2-1 | - | TRBD2 | TRBV4-1
CASSYLTGRGNTIYF | TGTGCCAGCAGTTACTTGACAGGGCGAGGAAACACCATATATTTT | 15 | TRBJ1-3 | - | TRBD1 | TRBV6-6
CSVRRQGTSGNTIYF | TGCAGCGTTCGGAGACAGGGGACCTCTGGAAACACCATATATTTT | 15 | TRBJ1-3 | - | TRBD1 | TRBV29-1
CSAWTLAGNTDTQYF | TGCAGTGCCTGGACGCTAGCGGGGAATACAGATACGCAGTATTTT | 15 | TRBJ2-3 | - | TRBD2 | TRBV20-1
CATQPGQGNEQFF | TGCGCCACTCAGCCGGGACAGGGAAATGAGCAGTTCTTC | 13 | TRBJ2-1 | few | TRBD1 | TRBV10-1
CSARQGGSYNSPLHF | TGCAGTGCCCGACAGGGCGGGTCCTATAATTCACCCCTCCACTTT | 15 | TRBJ1-6 | few | TRBD1 | TRBV20-1
CSARYHTDLSNQPQHF | TGCAGTGCTAGATACCACACCGACCTAAGCAATCAGCCCCAGCATTTT | 16 | TRBJ1-5 | - | - | TRBV20-1
CASAPITVGSAYEQYF | TGTGCCAGTGCCCCGATTACTGTGGGGTCAGCCTACGAGCAGTACTTC | 16 | TRBJ2-7 | - | - | TRBV6-5
CASSVSRSDYNEQFF | TGTGCCAGCAGTGTCTCTAGATCGGATTACAATGAGCAGTTCTTC | 15 | TRBJ2-1 | many | - | TRBV25-1
CASSTDRGLVGGYTF | TGTGCCAGCAGTACAGACAGGGGGCTGGTTGGTGGCTACACCTTC | 15 | TRBJ1-2 | many | TRBD1 | TRBV6-5
CASGRGLWDTQYF | TGTGCCAGCGGTAGGGGTTTATGGGATACGCAGTATTTT | 13 | TRBJ2-3 | - | - | TRBV2
CASSLGLLGPTPDPLHF | TGCGCCAGCAGCTTGGGGCTCTTAGGACCCACACCCGACCCCCTCCACTTT | 17 | TRBJ1-6 | few | - | TRBV5-1
CASSLGMDSGNTIYF | TGTGCCAGCAGCTTAGGAATGGACTCTGGAAACACCATATATTTT | 15 | TRBJ1-3 | - | - | TRBV7-2
CASSRGSGQGREQYF | TGTGCCAGCAGCCGGGGGAGTGGACAGGGTAGAGAGCAGTACTTC | 15 | TRBJ2-4 | - | TRBD1 | TRBV4-2
CSAEGDYGYTF | TGCAGTGCCGAGGGGGACTATGGCTACACCTTC | 11 | TRBJ1-2 | - | - | TRBV20-1
CASSGFAQYF | TGTGCCAGCAGCGGATTCGCCCAGTACTTC | 10 | TRBJ2-5 | - | - | TRBV7-2
CASSLFTGGKETQYF | TGTGCCAGCAGCTTATTCACAGGGGGCAAAGAGACCCAGTACTTC | 15 | TRBJ2-5 | - | TRBD1 | TRBV11-1
CASSRKKDFSYNEQFF | TGTGCCAGCAGCCGAAAAAAGGATTTCTCCTACAATGAGCAGTTCTTC | 16 | TRBJ2-1 | - | - | TRBV7-8
CASSLERRARAEAFF | TGTGCCAGCAGCTTAGAGCGAAGGGCAAGAGCTGAAGCTTTCTTT | 15 | TRBJ1-1 | - | - | TRBV7-9
CASLPGASNSGNTIYF | TGTGCCAGCTTGCCCGGGGCGAGCAACTCTGGAAACACCATATATTTT | 16 | TRBJ1-3 | - | - | TRBV18
CASKQRQGGDSPLHF | TGTGCCAGCAAACAAAGACAGGGTGGGGATTCACCCCTCCACTTT | 15 | TRBJ1-6 | - | TRBD1 | TRBV12-3/TRBV12-4
CASSRGKGVGDEQFF | TGTGCCAGCTCGAGGGGGAAGGGGGTGGGGGATGAGCAGTTCTTC | 15 | TRBJ2-1 | - | - | TRBV11-3
CASSHSGTNQPQHF | TGTGCCAGCAGCCATTCAGGGACCAATCAGCCCCAGCATTTT | 14 | TRBJ1-5 | few | - | TRBV3-1
CASRDWENTEAFF | TGTGCCAGCAGGGACTGGGAGAACACTGAAGCTTTCTTT | 13 | TRBJ1-1 | - | - | TRBV12-3/TRBV12-4
CASSFGGFSYEQYF | TGTGCCAGCAGCTTCGGCGGGTTCTCCTACGAGCAGTACTTC | 14 | TRBJ2-7 | - | - | TRBV13
CASSLGSLRGETQYF | TGTGCCAGCAGCTTAGGTTCCTTGCGGGGGGAGACCCAGTACTTC | 15 | TRBJ2-5 | few | TRBD2 | TRBV7-2
CASSLAATQSSYNEQYF | TGTGCCAGCAGCTTGGCTGCAACCCAAAGCTCCTACAATGAGCAGTACTTC | 17 | TRBJ2-7 | - | - | TRBV5-6
CASSITGAEQFF | TGTGCCAGCAGCATTACAGGGGCTGAGCAGTTCTTC | 12 | TRBJ2-1 | - | TRBD1 | TRBV9
CASSRRRGGGLTGELFF | TGTGCCAGCAGCCGCCGGCGTGGCGGGGGGCTCACCGGGGAGCTGTTTTTT | 17 | TRBJ2-2 | few | TRBD2 | TRBV12-3/TRBV12-4
CSALKGGETQYF | TGCAGCGCCCTAAAGGGGGGTGAGACCCAGTACTTC | 12 | TRBJ2-5 | - | - | TRBV29-1
CASSPQGATAEAFF | TGCGCCAGCAGCCCCCAGGGTGCGACCGCTGAAGCTTTCTTT | 14 | TRBJ1-1 | - | - | TRBV5-1
CASSPRGTLTDYGYTF | TGTGCCAGCAGCCCGAGGGGGACTCTTACCGACTATGGCTACACCTTC | 16 | TRBJ1-2 | few | - | TRBV3-1
CASSLWTSGGANEQFF | TGTGCCAGCAGTTTATGGACTAGCGGGGGGGCGAATGAGCAGTTCTTC | 16 | TRBJ2-1 | - | TRBD2 | TRBV27
CASSQEKGSSYNEQFF | TGTGCCAGCAGCCAAGAGAAGGGGAGCTCCTACAATGAGCAGTTCTTC | 16 | TRBJ2-1 | few | - | TRBV14
CASSHEDNEQFF | TGTGCCAGCAGTCACGAGGACAATGAGCAGTTCTTC | 12 | TRBJ2-1 | few | - | TRBV27
CAIRVGQAAEAFF | TGTGCCATCAGAGTCGGACAGGCGGCTGAAGCTTTCTTT | 13 | TRBJ1-1 | few | TRBD1 | TRBV10-3
CASSSRSVGIKQPQHF | TGTGCCAGCAGCAGTCGAAGCGTGGGGATCAAGCAGCCCCAGCATTTT | 16 | TRBJ1-5 | - | - | TRBV12-3/TRBV12-4
CSVRGQGIGYTF | TGCAGCGTGAGGGGACAGGGGATCGGCTACACCTTC | 12 | TRBJ1-2 | few | TRBD1 | TRBV29-1
CASSLATGESEQYF | TGTGCCAGCAGCTTAGCGACAGGGGAGAGCGAGCAGTACTTC | 14 | TRBJ2-7 | - | TRBD1 | TRBV7-9
CSAGPFGPAGETQYF | TGCAGTGCTGGACCATTTGGTCCCGCGGGGGAGACCCAGTACTTC | 15 | TRBJ2-5 | once | - | TRBV20-1
CSAKTSGDTGELFF | TGCAGTGCTAAGACTAGCGGCGACACCGGGGAGCTGTTTTTT | 14 | TRBJ2-2 | - | TRBD2 | TRBV20-1
CSARTLGEQFF | TGCAGTGCTAGGACCCTCGGTGAGCAGTTCTTC | 11 | TRBJ2-1 | - | - | TRBV20-1